This TCR beta chain was captured by sequencing in a study of T cells after yellow fever vaccination. As for the study in general: Low-cell-number fractions underwent preparation using SMART-Seq v4 Ultra Low Input.

The V and J ends lost 3 bases and 0 bases respectively, with 12 bases between them. This CDR3 has 15 amino acids. Germline V gene data show CDR1 as ENHRY and CDR2 as SYGVKD. This clonotype was counted only a few times. TCRdb independently ran MiXCR on the 5' RACE reads; one entry per CDR3 protein. The sample comprises about 360,000 distinct CDR3 sequences, 6% to 8% of which are singletons, and around 16% rests with the top ten. This sample comprised PBMCs, obtained 5 days after the yellow fever booster vaccination. This chain connects TRBV10-3 to TRBJ2-7, with no clear D. This TCR was sampled from a young man who received the YFV17D yellow fever vaccine. The CDR3 here is CAISESPTASYEQYF. DNA for the CDR3: TGTGCCATCAGTGAATCCCCGACTGCCTCCTACGAGCAGTACTTC.